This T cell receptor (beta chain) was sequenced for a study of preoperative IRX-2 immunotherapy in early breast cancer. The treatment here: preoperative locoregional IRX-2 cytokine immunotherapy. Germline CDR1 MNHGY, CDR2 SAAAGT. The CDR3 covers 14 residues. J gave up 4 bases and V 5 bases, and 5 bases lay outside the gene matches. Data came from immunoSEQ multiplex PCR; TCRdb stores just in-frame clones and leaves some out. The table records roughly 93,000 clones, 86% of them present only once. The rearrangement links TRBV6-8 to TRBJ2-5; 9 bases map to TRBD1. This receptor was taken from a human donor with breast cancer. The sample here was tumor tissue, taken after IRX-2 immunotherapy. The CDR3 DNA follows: TGTGCCAGCAGTGACCACAGGGGGCGAGAGACCCAGTACTTC. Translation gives CASSDHRGRETQYF.